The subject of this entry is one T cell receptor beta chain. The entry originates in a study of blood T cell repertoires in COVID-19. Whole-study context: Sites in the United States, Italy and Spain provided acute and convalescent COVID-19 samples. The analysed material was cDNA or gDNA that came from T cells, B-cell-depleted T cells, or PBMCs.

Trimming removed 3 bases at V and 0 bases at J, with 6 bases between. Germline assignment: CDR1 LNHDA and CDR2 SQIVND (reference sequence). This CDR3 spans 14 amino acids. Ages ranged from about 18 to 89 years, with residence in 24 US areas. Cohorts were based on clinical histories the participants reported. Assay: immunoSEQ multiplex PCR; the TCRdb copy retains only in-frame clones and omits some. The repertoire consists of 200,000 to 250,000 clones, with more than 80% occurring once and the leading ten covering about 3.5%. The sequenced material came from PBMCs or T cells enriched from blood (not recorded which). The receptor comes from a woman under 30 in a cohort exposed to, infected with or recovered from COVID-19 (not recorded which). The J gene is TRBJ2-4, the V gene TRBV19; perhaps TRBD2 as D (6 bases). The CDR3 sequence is CASSMGGAKNIQYF. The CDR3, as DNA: TGTGCCAGTAGTATGGGAGGAGCCAAAAACATTCAGTACTTC. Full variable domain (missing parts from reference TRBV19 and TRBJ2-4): DGGITQSPKYLFRKEGQNVTLSCEQNLNHDAMYWYRQDPGQGLRLIYYSQIVNDFQKGDIAEGYSVSREKKESFPLTVTSAQKNPTAFYLCASSMGGAKNIQYFGAGTRLSVL.